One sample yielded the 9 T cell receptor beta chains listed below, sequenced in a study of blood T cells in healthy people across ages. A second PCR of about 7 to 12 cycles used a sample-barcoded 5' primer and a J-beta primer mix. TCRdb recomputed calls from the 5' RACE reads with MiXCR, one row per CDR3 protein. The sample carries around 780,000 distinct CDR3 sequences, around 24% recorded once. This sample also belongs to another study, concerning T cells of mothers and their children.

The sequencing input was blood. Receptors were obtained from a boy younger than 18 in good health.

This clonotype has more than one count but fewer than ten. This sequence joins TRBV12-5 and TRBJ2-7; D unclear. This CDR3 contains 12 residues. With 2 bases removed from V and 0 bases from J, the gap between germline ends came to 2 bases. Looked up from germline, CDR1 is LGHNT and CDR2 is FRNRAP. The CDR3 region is CASGLSSYEQYF. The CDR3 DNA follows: TGTGCTAGTGGTTTGTCCTCCTACGAGCAGTACTTC.

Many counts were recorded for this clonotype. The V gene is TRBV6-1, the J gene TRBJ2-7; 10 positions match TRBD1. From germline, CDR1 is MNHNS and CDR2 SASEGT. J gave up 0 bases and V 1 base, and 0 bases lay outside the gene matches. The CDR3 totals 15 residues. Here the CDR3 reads CASSEGTGGSYEQYF. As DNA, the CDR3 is TGTGCCAGCAGTGAAGGGACAGGGGGCTCCTACGAGCAGTACTTC.

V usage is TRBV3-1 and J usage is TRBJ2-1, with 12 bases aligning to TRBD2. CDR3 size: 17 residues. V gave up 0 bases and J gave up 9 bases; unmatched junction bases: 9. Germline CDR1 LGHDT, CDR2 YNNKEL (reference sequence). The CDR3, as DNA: TGTGCCAGCAGCCAAGACGACTCTAGCGGGGGGGGACGTGAGCAGTTCTTC. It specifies CASSQDDSSGGGREQFF.

The CDR3 DNA reads as TGTGCCAGCACGGGGGGCAGCACTGGCTACGACTATGGCTACACCTTC. The encoded protein is CASTGGSTGYDYGYTF. V is TRBV6-5 and J is TRBJ1-2; D is possibly TRBD1 (6 bases). From germline, CDR1 is MNHEY and CDR2 SVGAGI. Trimming left V 7 bases short and J 3 bases short, with 21 bases between. The CDR3 is 16 residues long.

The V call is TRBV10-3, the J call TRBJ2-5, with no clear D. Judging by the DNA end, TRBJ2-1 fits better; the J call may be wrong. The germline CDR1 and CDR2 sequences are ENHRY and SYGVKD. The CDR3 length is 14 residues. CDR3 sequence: CAIKPLDGHNEQFF. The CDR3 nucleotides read TGTGCCATCAAACCCCTCGATGGTCACAATGAGCAGTTCTTC.

The CDR3 DNA reads as TGTGCCAGCAGTTTATCGGTGCGGTTGGCCCAGTACTTC. Protein: CASSLSVRLAQYF. V is TRBV27 and J is TRBJ2-5; D is unresolved. CDR3 length: 13 amino acids. V lost 0 bases and J 9 bases, leaving 11 bases between the germline ends. Germline V lookup: CDR1 MNHEY, CDR2 SMNVEV (reference sequence).

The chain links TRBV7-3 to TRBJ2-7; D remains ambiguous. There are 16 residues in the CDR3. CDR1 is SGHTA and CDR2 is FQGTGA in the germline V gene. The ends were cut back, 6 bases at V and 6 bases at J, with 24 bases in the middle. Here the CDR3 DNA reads TGTGCCAGCAGGTCCAAACGAGGACCAACGCCGGGCGAGCAGTACTTC. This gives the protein CASRSKRGPTPGEQYF.

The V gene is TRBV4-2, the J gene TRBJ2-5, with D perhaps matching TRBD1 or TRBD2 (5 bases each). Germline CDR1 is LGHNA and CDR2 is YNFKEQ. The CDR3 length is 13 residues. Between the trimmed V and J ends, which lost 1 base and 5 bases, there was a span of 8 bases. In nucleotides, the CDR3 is TGTGCCAGCAGCCAAGTGGGGGATGAGACCCAGTACTTC. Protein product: CASSQVGDETQYF.

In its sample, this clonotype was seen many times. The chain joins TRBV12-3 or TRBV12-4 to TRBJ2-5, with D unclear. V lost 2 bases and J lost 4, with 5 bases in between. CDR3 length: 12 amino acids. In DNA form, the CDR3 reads TGTGCCAGCAGTTTAATACGAGAGACCCAGTACTTC. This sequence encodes CASSLIRETQYF.